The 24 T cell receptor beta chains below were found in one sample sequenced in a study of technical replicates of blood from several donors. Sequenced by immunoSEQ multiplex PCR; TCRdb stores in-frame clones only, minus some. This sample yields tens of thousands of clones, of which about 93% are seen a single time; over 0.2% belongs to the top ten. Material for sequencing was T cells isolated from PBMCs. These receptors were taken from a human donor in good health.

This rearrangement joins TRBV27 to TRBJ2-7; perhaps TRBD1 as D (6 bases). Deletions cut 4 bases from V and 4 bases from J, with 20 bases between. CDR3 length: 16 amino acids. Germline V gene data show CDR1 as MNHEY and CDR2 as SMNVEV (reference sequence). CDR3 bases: TGTGCCAGCAGTTCCCTCCTCAGAGGGGGAAGATACGAGCAGTACTTC. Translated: CASSSLLRGGRYEQYF.

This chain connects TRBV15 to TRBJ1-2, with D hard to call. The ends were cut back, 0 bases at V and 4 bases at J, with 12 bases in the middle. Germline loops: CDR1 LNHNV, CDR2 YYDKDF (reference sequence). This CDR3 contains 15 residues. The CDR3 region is CATSREHSTIYGYTF. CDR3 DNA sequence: TGTGCCACCAGCAGAGAGCACTCCACTATCTATGGCTACACCTTC. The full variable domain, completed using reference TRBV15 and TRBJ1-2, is DAMVIQNPRYQVTQFGKPVTLSCSQTLNHNVMYWYQQKSSQAPKLLFHYYDKDFNNEADTPDNFQSRRPNTSFCFLDIRSPGLGDTAMYLCATSREHSTIYGYTFGSGTRLTVV.

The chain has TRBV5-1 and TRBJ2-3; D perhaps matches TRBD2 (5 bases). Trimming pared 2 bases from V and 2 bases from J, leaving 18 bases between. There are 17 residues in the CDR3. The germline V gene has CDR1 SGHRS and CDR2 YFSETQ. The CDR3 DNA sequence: TGCGCCAGCAGCTTAATCGTTGATAGCGCGACCACAGATACGCAGTATTTT. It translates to CASSLIVDSATTDTQYF.

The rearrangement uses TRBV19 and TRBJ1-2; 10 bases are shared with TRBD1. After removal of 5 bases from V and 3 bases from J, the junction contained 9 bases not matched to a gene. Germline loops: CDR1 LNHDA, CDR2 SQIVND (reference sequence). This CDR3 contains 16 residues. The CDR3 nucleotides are TGTGCCAGTAGTCCCGGGACAGGGGTCAAGTACTATGGCTACACCTTC. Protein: CASSPGTGVKYYGYTF.

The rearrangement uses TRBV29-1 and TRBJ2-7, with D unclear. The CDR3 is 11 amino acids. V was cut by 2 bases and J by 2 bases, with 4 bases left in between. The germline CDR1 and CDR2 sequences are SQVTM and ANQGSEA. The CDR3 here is CSVEQAYEQYF. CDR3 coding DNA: TGCAGCGTTGAACAGGCCTACGAGCAGTACTTC.

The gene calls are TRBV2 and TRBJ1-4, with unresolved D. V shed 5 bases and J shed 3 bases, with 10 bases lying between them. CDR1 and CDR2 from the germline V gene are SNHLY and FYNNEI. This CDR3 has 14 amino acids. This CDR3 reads CASSPGRANEKLFF. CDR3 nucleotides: TGTGCCAGCAGTCCCGGGAGGGCTAATGAAAAACTGTTTTTT.

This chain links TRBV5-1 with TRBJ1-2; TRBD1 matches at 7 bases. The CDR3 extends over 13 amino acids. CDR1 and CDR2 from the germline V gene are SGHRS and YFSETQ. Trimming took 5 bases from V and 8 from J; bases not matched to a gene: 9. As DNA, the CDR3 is TGCGCCAGCAGGGTTACAGGGGACTGGGGCTACACCTTC. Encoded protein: CASRVTGDWGYTF.

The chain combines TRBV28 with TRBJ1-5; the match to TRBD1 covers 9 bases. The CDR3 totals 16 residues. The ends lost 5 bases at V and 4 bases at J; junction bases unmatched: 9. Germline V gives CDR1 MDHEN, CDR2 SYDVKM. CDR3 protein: CASSLRGTGPNQPQHF. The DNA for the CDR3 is TGTGCCAGCAGTCTCCGGGGGACAGGGCCGAATCAGCCCCAGCATTTT.

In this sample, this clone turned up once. The CDR3 region is CASSFGVSGSYNSPLHF. CDR3 sequence (DNA): TGTGCCAGCAGTTTCGGCGTCAGCGGATCTTATAATTCACCCCTCCACTTT. The chain combines TRBV27 with TRBJ1-6; unclear D gene. Per germline, CDR1 MNHEY and CDR2 SMNVEV (reference sequence). The CDR3 is made up of 17 amino acids. V was clipped by 3 bases and J by 4 bases, with 16 bases between them.

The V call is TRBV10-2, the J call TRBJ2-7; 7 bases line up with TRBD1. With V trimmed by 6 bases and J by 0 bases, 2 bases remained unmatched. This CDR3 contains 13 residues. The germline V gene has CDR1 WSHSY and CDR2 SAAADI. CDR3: CASRDRISYEQYF. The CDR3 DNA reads TGCGCCAGCAGGGACAGGATCTCCTACGAGCAGTACTTC.

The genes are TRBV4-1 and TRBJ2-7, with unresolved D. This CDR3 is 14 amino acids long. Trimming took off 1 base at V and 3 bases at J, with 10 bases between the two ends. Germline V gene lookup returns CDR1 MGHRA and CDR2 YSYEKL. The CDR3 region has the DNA TGCGCCAGCAGCCAAGCTGGTAGCTACTACGAGCAGTACTTC. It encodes CASSQAGSYYEQYF.

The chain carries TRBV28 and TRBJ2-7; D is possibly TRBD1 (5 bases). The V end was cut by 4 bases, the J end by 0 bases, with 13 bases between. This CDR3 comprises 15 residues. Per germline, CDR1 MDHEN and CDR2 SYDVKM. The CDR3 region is CASSSLDSLSYEQYF. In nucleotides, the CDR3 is TGTGCCAGCAGTTCTCTCGACAGTCTCTCCTACGAGCAGTACTTC.

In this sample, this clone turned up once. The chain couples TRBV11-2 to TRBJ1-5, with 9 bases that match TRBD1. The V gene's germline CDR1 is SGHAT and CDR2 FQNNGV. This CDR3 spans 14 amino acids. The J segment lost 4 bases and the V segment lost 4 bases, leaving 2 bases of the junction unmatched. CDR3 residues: CASSSGQGNQPQHF. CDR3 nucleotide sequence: TGTGCCAGCAGCTCTGGACAGGGGAATCAGCCCCAGCATTTT.

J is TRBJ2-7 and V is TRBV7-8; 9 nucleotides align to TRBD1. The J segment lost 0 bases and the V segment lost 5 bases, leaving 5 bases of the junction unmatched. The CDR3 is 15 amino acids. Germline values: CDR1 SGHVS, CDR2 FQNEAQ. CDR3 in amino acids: CASSLGQGLSYEQYF. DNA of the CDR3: TGTGCCAGCAGCCTCGGACAGGGGCTCTCCTACGAGCAGTACTTC.

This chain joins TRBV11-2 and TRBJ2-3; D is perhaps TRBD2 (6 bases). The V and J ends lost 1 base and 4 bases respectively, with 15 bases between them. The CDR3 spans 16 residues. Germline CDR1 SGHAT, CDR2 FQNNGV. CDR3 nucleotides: TGTGCCAGCAGCTTAGGAGGCGGATGGGGGGCAGATACGCAGTATTTT. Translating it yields CASSLGGGWGADTQYF.

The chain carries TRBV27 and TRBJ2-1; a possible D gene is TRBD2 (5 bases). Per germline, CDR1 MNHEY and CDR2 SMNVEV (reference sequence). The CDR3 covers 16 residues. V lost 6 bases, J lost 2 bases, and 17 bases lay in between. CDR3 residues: CASSPDGVLPYNEQFF. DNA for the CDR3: TGTGCCAGCAGCCCCGACGGGGTTCTGCCCTACAATGAGCAGTTCTTC.

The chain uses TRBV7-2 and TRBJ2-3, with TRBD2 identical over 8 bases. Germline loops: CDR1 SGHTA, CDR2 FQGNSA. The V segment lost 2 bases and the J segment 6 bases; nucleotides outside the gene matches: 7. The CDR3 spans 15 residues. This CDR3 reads CASSLISGSLDTQYF. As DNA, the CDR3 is TGTGCCAGCAGCTTAATAAGCGGGAGCCTTGATACGCAGTATTTT.

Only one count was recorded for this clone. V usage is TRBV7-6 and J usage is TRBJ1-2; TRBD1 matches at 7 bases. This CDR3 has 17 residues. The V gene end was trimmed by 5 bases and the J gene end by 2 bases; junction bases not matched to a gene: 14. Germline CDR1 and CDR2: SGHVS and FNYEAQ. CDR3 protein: CASSTRTGPPRNYGYTF. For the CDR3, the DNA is TGTGCCAGCAGCACCCGGACAGGCCCCCCCCGAAACTATGGCTACACCTTC.

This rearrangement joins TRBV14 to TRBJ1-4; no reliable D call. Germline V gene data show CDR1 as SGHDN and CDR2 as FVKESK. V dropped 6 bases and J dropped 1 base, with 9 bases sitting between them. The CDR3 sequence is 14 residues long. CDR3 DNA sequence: TGTGCCAGCAGGGCGGGCGGAACTAATGAAAAACTGTTTTTT. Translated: CASRAGGTNEKLFF.

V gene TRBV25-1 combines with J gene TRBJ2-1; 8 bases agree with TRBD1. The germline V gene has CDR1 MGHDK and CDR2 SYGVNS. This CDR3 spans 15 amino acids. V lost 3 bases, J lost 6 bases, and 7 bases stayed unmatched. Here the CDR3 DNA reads TGTGCCAGCAGTGATTTAGGACAGGGCCCCAATGAGCAGTTCTTC. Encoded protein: CASSDLGQGPNEQFF.

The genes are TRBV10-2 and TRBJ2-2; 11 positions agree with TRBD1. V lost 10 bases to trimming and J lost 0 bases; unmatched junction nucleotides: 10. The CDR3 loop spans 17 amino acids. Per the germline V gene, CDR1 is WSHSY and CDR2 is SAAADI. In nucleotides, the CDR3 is TGCGCCACCGGACAGGGGGCGCGGTATACGAACACCGGGGAGCTGTTTTTT. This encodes CATGQGARYTNTGELFF.

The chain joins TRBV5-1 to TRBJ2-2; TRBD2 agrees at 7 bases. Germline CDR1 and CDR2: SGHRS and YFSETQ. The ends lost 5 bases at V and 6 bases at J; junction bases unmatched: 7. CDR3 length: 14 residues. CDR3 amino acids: CASRYLAESGELFF. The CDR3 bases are TGCGCCAGCAGGTATCTAGCGGAGTCCGGGGAGCTGTTTTTT.

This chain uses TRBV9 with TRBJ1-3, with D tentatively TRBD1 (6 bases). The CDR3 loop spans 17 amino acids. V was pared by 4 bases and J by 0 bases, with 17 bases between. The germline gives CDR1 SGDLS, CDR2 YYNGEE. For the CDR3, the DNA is TGTGCCAGCAGCCTTGCGACAGGCATGAGCTCTGGAAACACCATATATTTT. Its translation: CASSLATGMSSGNTIYF.

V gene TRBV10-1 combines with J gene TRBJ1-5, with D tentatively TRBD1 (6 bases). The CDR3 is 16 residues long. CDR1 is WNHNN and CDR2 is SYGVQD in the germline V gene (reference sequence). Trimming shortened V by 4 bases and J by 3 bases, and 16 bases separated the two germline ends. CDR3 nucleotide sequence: TGCGCCAGCAGTGCACCGGGACACAAATACAATCAGCCCCAGCATTTT. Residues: CASSAPGHKYNQPQHF.